These T cell receptor beta chains were read from a single sample in a study of blood T cells in healthy people across ages. Via MiXCR, TCRdb re-called the 5' RACE reads, giving one row per CDR3 protein. This sample has hundreds of thousands of distinct CDR3 sequences, with roughly 60% found just once. Sequenced: blood. The origin of the receptors is a man younger than 40 in good health. CDR3s include the opening cysteine and the closing phenylalanine or tryptophan. D genes are given only for firm matches. Expanded clones get a size class; other rows say once, few or many, or leave the size out.

V: TRBV20-1; D: .; size: few; J: TRBJ2-1; CDR3: CSARGELGNEQFF; DNA: TGCAGTGCTAGGGGCGAGTTGGGCAATGAGCAGTTCTTC
V: TRBV10-3; D: TRBD1; size: .; J: TRBJ2-5; CDR3: CAIKGQGGFRETQYF; DNA: TGTGCCATCAAAGGACAGGGAGGTTTCAGAGAGACCCAGTACTTC
V: TRBV11-2; D: TRBD2; size: .; J: TRBJ2-7; CDR3: CASRGGLSEQYF; DNA: TGTGCCAGCCGGGGGGGCCTAAGCGAGCAGTACTTC
V: TRBV29-1; D: TRBD2; size: .; J: TRBJ2-1; CDR3: CSVAQGGFNEQFF; DNA: TGCAGCGTCGCCCAGGGAGGGTTCAATGAGCAGTTCTTC
V: TRBV7-3; D: TRBD2; size: .; J: TRBJ2-1; CDR3: CASSGTGTSGRGEQFF; DNA: TGTGCCAGCAGTGGCACCGGGACTAGCGGGAGAGGTGAGCAGTTCTTC
V: TRBV21-1; D: .; size: few; J: TRBJ2-7; CDR3: CASNRSEQYF; DNA: TGTGCCAGCAATAGGTCCGAGCAGTACTTC
V: TRBV6-2/TRBV6-3; D: TRBD2; size: .; J: TRBJ2-1; CDR3: CASRDTSATEQFF; DNA: TGTGCCAGCAGGGATACTAGCGCTACTGAGCAGTTCTTC
V: TRBV6-5; D: TRBD2; size: .; J: TRBJ2-1; CDR3: CASNKGLGLGDNEQFF; DNA: TGTGCCAGCAACAAAGGGTTGGGACTAGGAGACAATGAGCAGTTCTTC
V: TRBV18; D: TRBD1; size: .; J: TRBJ2-7; CDR3: CASSVIPGQKSYEQYF; DNA: TGTGCCAGCTCAGTTATCCCGGGACAGAAATCCTACGAGCAGTACTTC
V: TRBV6-6; D: .; size: .; J: TRBJ2-4; CDR3: CASSTVGSAKNIQYF; DNA: TGTGCCAGCAGCACCGTTGGGTCTGCCAAAAACATTCAGTACTTC
V: TRBV27; D: TRBD1; size: once; J: TRBJ1-5; CDR3: CASRKQGAGQPQHF; DNA: TGTGCCAGCAGGAAACAGGGGGCAGGGCAGCCCCAGCATTTT
V: TRBV5-1; D: TRBD1; size: .; J: TRBJ1-1; CDR3: CASSVDRGYTEAFF; DNA: TGCGCCAGCAGCGTGGACAGGGGGTACACTGAAGCTTTCTTT
V: TRBV13; D: .; size: few; J: TRBJ1-2; CDR3: CASSLARGGYTF; DNA: TGTGCCAGCAGCTTAGCCAGGGGAGGCTACACCTTC
V: TRBV13; D: TRBD2; size: .; J: TRBJ2-3; CDR3: CASSSPGGLAGFTDTQYF; DNA: TGTGCCAGCAGCTCCCCGGGGGGACTAGCGGGTTTCACAGATACGCAGTATTTT
V: TRBV6-5; D: .; size: .; J: TRBJ2-7; CDR3: CASSYSRGRGTYEQYF; DNA: TGTGCCAGCAGTTACTCTAGGGGTCGGGGCACCTACGAGCAGTACTTC
V: TRBV9; D: TRBD2; size: .; J: TRBJ2-7; CDR3: CASSPLSGKGNEQYF; DNA: TGTGCCAGCAGCCCTTTGAGCGGGAAGGGTAATGAGCAGTACTTC
V: TRBV27; D: TRBD2; size: .; J: TRBJ2-3; CDR3: CASQLAGGPPTGTQYF; DNA: TGTGCCAGCCAACTAGCGGGGGGACCACCCACAGGTACGCAGTATTTT
V: TRBV20-1; D: TRBD2; size: .; J: TRBJ2-5; CDR3: CSARAGSGGGGTQYF; DNA: TGCAGTGCTAGAGCGGGTAGCGGGGGAGGTGGGACCCAGTACTTC
V: TRBV25-1; D: .; size: few; J: TRBJ2-7; CDR3: CASSQYEQYF; DNA: TGTGCCAGCAGCCAGTACGAGCAGTACTTC
V: TRBV28; D: .; size: .; J: TRBJ2-7; CDR3: CASSSTGTSTYEQYF; DNA: TGTGCCAGCAGTTCTACCGGGACGTCTACCTACGAGCAGTACTTC
V: TRBV29-1; D: .; size: few; J: TRBJ2-1; CDR3: CSVSTPPAGRYNEQFF; DNA: TGCAGCGTATCAACCCCACCAGCGGGCCGCTACAATGAGCAGTTCTTC
V: TRBV7-2; D: TRBD1; size: few; J: TRBJ2-7; CDR3: CASSFGTDSYEQYF; DNA: TGTGCCAGCAGCTTCGGGACAGATTCCTACGAGCAGTACTTC
V: TRBV6-2/TRBV6-3; D: .; size: .; J: TRBJ2-6; CDR3: CASSSRISGANVLTF; DNA: TGTGCCAGCAGTTCACGGATTTCTGGGGCCAACGTCCTGACTTTC
V: TRBV11-3; D: .; size: .; J: TRBJ2-5; CDR3: CASSLGSTAPIQETQYF; DNA: TGTGCCAGCAGCTTAGGGAGCACAGCCCCGATACAAGAGACCCAGTACTTC
V: TRBV4-3; D: TRBD1; size: .; J: TRBJ2-3; CDR3: CASSQDTEGADTDTQYF; DNA: TGCGCCAGCAGCCAAGATACCGAGGGGGCCGACACAGATACGCAGTATTTT
V: TRBV7-2; D: TRBD2; size: few; J: TRBJ2-7; CDR3: CASSLSLAVTYEQYF; DNA: TGTGCCAGCAGCTTATCCCTAGCGGTAACCTACGAGCAGTACTTC
V: TRBV24-1; D: .; size: .; J: TRBJ2-7; CDR3: CATSDPARDARDEQYF; DNA: TGTGCCACCAGTGATCCCGCCCGGGACGCCCGGGACGAGCAGTACTTC
V: TRBV10-3; D: .; size: .; J: TRBJ2-7; CDR3: CAISESGYEQYF; DNA: TGTGCCATCAGTGAGTCAGGCTACGAGCAGTACTTC
V: TRBV4-2; D: TRBD1; size: .; J: TRBJ1-5; CDR3: CACSQDLYRDRGPSNQPQHF; DNA: TGTGCCTGCAGCCAAGATCTGTACCGGGACAGGGGACCTAGCAATCAGCCCCAGCATTTT
V: TRBV5-1; D: .; size: .; J: TRBJ2-1; CDR3: CASSWVSGANNEQFF; DNA: TGCGCCAGCAGCTGGGTGTCGGGAGCGAACAATGAGCAGTTCTTC
V: TRBV6-5; D: .; size: .; J: TRBJ1-2; CDR3: CASSYSRAVTGGYTF; DNA: TGTGCCAGCAGTTACTCGAGGGCCGTGACAGGTGGCTACACCTTC
V: TRBV28; D: .; size: .; J: TRBJ2-7; CDR3: CASSSGVHEQYF; DNA: TGTGCCAGCAGTTCGGGAGTCCACGAGCAGTACTTC
V: TRBV6-2/TRBV6-3; D: .; size: .; J: TRBJ1-5; CDR3: CASSLGKLNQPQHF; DNA: TGTGCCAGCAGTCTTGGAAAGCTCAATCAGCCCCAGCATTTT
V: TRBV30; D: TRBD1; size: .; J: TRBJ2-7; CDR3: CAWGQGSYNEQYF; DNA: TGTGCCTGGGGACAGGGGTCCTACAATGAGCAGTACTTC
V: TRBV15; D: TRBD2; size: .; J: TRBJ2-1; CDR3: CATSVRLAGNEQFF; DNA: TGTGCCACCAGCGTACGACTAGCGGGAAATGAGCAGTTCTTC
V: TRBV9; D: TRBD1; size: .; J: TRBJ2-1; CDR3: CASSAAGGLSYNEQFF; DNA: TGTGCCAGCAGCGCAGCAGGGGGCTTGTCCTACAATGAGCAGTTCTTC
V: TRBV3-1; D: .; size: .; J: TRBJ2-1; CDR3: CASSPGTLNEQFF; DNA: TGTGCCAGCAGCCCCGGGACCTTGAATGAGCAGTTCTTC
V: TRBV20-1; D: .; size: many; J: TRBJ2-1; CDR3: CSAIQWGEQFF; DNA: TGCAGTGCTATCCAGTGGGGTGAGCAGTTCTTC
V: TRBV7-2; D: .; size: few; J: TRBJ2-1; CDR3: CASSLVGTTGPLSYNEQFF; DNA: TGTGCCAGCAGCTTAGTAGGGACGACAGGTCCTCTGTCCTACAATGAGCAGTTCTTC
V: TRBV18; D: TRBD2; size: .; J: TRBJ2-7; CDR3: CASSPELAVVYEQYF; DNA: TGTGCCAGCTCACCCGAACTAGCGGTAGTCTACGAGCAGTACTTC
V: TRBV12-3/TRBV12-4; D: .; size: .; J: TRBJ2-2; CDR3: CASSTSAGELFF; DNA: TGTGCCAGCAGTACTAGTGCCGGGGAGCTGTTTTTT
V: TRBV4-2; D: .; size: .; J: TRBJ1-1; CDR3: CASSQGLGSSTEAFF; DNA: TGTGCCAGCAGCCAAGGTTTAGGCAGCTCCACTGAAGCTTTCTTT
V: TRBV6-2/TRBV6-3; D: .; size: .; J: TRBJ2-6; CDR3: CASEGRYLAGANVLTF; DNA: TGTGCCAGCGAGGGTCGATATCTGGCGGGGGCCAACGTCCTGACTTTC
V: TRBV4-2; D: .; size: .; J: TRBJ1-2; CDR3: CASSQAVRGYTF; DNA: TGTGCCAGCAGCCAAGCCGTTAGAGGCTACACCTTC
V: TRBV6-2/TRBV6-3; D: .; size: .; J: TRBJ2-1; CDR3: CASSFPHEQFF; DNA: TGTGCCAGCAGTTTCCCCCATGAGCAGTTCTTC
V: TRBV4-2; D: .; size: .; J: TRBJ2-5; CDR3: CASSPGVRGREQYF; DNA: TGTGCCAGCAGCCCTGGAGTGAGGGGGCGGGAGCAGTACTTC
V: TRBV20-1; D: TRBD2; size: few; J: TRBJ2-1; CDR3: CSASPPTSGSLNSYNEQFF; DNA: TGCAGTGCTAGTCCACCGACTAGCGGGTCACTAAACTCCTACAATGAGCAGTTCTTC
V: TRBV10-3; D: TRBD2; size: .; J: TRBJ2-1; CDR3: CAIDKPGLAGVGSYNEQFF; DNA: TGTGCCATTGATAAACCGGGACTAGCGGGAGTGGGGTCCTACAATGAGCAGTTCTTC
V: TRBV20-1; D: .; size: .; J: TRBJ1-6; CDR3: CSPIPGTVNNSPLHF; DNA: TGCAGTCCTATCCCCGGGACGGTCAATAATTCACCCCTCCACTTT
V: TRBV25-1; D: .; size: .; J: TRBJ2-1; CDR3: CASSEYEAQGQFF; DNA: TGTGCCAGCAGTGAATATGAGGCCCAAGGGCAGTTCTTC
V: TRBV25-1; D: .; size: .; J: TRBJ2-7; CDR3: CASSELSKGGSYEQYF; DNA: TGTGCCAGCAGTGAATTAAGCAAAGGGGGGAGCTACGAGCAGTACTTC
V: TRBV3-1; D: TRBD1; size: .; J: TRBJ1-1; CDR3: CASSHPAGTADPHTEAFF; DNA: TGTGCCAGCAGCCACCCAGCTGGGACAGCCGACCCCCACACTGAAGCTTTCTTT
V: TRBV6-2/TRBV6-3; D: TRBD2; size: .; J: TRBJ2-7; CDR3: CASKDLAGGPGEQYF; DNA: TGTGCCAGCAAAGACCTAGCGGGAGGGCCGGGCGAGCAGTACTTC
V: TRBV29-1; D: TRBD2; size: .; J: TRBJ2-3; CDR3: CSVGVIAGLSATSTDTQYF; DNA: TGCAGCGTTGGGGTAATAGCGGGACTATCAGCCACTAGCACAGATACGCAGTATTTT
V: TRBV7-2; D: .; size: few; J: TRBJ2-6; CDR3: CASSFQTGANVLTF; DNA: TGTGCCAGCAGCTTCCAGACTGGGGCCAACGTCCTGACTTTC
V: TRBV5-1; D: .; size: .; J: TRBJ2-3; CDR3: CASSQNRALGDTQYF; DNA: TGCGCCAGCAGTCAAAACAGGGCTCTGGGAGATACGCAGTATTTT
V: TRBV28; D: .; size: .; J: TRBJ2-1; CDR3: CASRSLESYNEQFF; DNA: TGTGCCAGCAGATCGTTGGAATCCTACAATGAGCAGTTCTTC
V: TRBV29-1; D: .; size: .; J: TRBJ1-2; CDR3: CSVLTSGVPNYGYTF; DNA: TGCAGCGTTTTGACCTCAGGGGTCCCTAACTATGGCTACACCTTC
V: TRBV5-6; D: TRBD1; size: .; J: TRBJ2-5; CDR3: CASSYGQGNHQETQYF; DNA: TGTGCCAGCAGCTACGGACAGGGAAACCACCAAGAGACCCAGTACTTC
V: TRBV11-2; D: TRBD1; size: .; J: TRBJ2-7; CDR3: CASSSRTGGESYEQYF; DNA: TGTGCCAGCAGCTCAAGGACAGGGGGAGAATCCTACGAGCAGTACTTC